This T cell receptor beta chain was sequenced for a study of post-analysis software for immune sequencing data. The CDR3 has 14 amino acids. Trimming stripped 2 bases from V and 2 bases from J, with 8 bases between. Whole-study findings and limits: Roughly 5 TRBV segments occurring more often in patients than controls included TRBV5-6, TRBV5-1 and TRBV20-1.

As for this clonotype: Its target is not known.

cDNA libraries for TCR beta contained unique molecular identifiers. One entry per CDR3 protein, called by TCRdb with MiXCR from the PCR reads. The table shows 380,000 or so distinct CDR3 sequences, with roughly 38% occurring only once. The sequence was collected from a girl between 10 and 17 years old with multiple sclerosis. This chain uses TRBV12-3 or TRBV12-4 with TRBJ2-3; D unclear. The sequenced material came from blood. The CDR3 bases are TGTGCCAGCAGTTTAATCCGAGTCACAGATACGCAGTATTTT. Amino acids: CASSLIRVTDTQYF.